The present T cell receptor (beta chain) was sequenced within a study of OX40 agonist ivuxolimab in advanced cancers. For the study in its entirety: The costimulatory receptor OX40 (CD134) was targeted by ivuxolimab, a fully human IgG2 agonistic monoclonal antibody. Prior anti-PD-1, anti-PD-L1 or anti-CTLA-4 therapy was permitted, and approximately 40% of dose-escalation patients had received checkpoint inhibitors. Partial responses were achieved by three dose-escalation patients, of whom one had hepatocellular carcinoma and two had cutaneous melanoma. The dose-escalation cohort was 82.7% male with a mean age of approximately 59 years, ranging from about 23 to 85. Among the approximately 50 dose-escalation patients, about 19 had hepatocellular carcinoma, about 15 melanoma, 9 renal cell carcinoma and 9 head and neck cancer. Intravenous ivuxolimab was administered to patients every 2 weeks at six dose levels: 0.01, 0.1, 0.3, 1.5, 3 and 10 mg/kg. The paper describes the monotherapy dose-escalation part (N of about 47 patients) of the phase I trial of ivuxolimab. The point of sequencing TCRbeta in the periphery was to test whether ivuxolimab changed TCR sequence diversity and drove clonal T-cell expansion.

Broader findings and caveats from the paper: After ivuxolimab, more expanded clones were found on average in CD8+ T cells than in CD4+ T cells. At doses from 0.1 to 3.0 mg/kg, clonal expansion was seen in both CD4+ and CD8+ blood T cells between baseline and week 6. Low levels of normalized T-cell clonal expansion were also seen in some patients who did not respond. Which antigens the clonally expanded peripheral T cells were specific for was not determined. In the 0.1-3.0 mg/kg groups, partial responders were among the patients with the lowest normalized peripheral clonal expansion, particularly in CD8+ T cells.

For this chain, trimming is 2 bases at the V end and 3 bases at the J end, and the number of junction bases without a gene match is 6. The germline V gene yields SGHTA for CDR1 and FQGTGA for CDR2. Its CDR3 holds 15 amino acids, cysteine through phenylalanine. CDR3 DNA only is kept here, 45 bases in frame from base 1. As to this clone: Its target antigen remains unknown. No per-base quality is available; no much larger clone lies one base away.

To sequence the TCRbeta CDR3 region, genomic DNA was isolated from the sorted cells. The immunoSEQ Assay was used for sequencing of TCRbeta CDR3 regions. In TCRdb, the immuneACCESS table is reduced to in-frame sequences with V and J assigned. These tables do not hold every clone; where another copy was compared, an unresolved V gene accounts for under half, and the others remain unexplained. Across this sample there are under 85,000 clones, with around nine tenths seen only once. The ten largest make up 0.7% to 0.9% of the sample. The trial excluded patients who had a history of autoimmune disease or who were on systemic immunosuppression. Peripheral blood for TCR sequencing was drawn from every dose cohort at baseline, at cycle 4 day 1 and at cycle 7 day 1. The samples were taken from a phase I, first-in-human, multicenter, open-label dose-escalation trial of ivuxolimab. Adults with locally advanced or metastatic melanoma, renal cell carcinoma, hepatocellular carcinoma or head and neck squamous cell carcinoma were enrolled in the trial. CD4+ and CD8+ T cells were sorted separately from peripheral blood before TCR sequencing.

The TCR sequence derives from an adult with an advanced solid tumor such as melanoma, head and neck, liver or kidney cancer. The sequence is built from TRBV7-3 and TRBJ2-5, and 7 junction bases match TRBD2. The sample here was CD4+ or CD8+ T cells sorted from blood, taken in a trial of the OX40 agonist ivuxolimab. The DNA is TGTGCCAGCAGCTTAGGTCCTAGCGGCAAAGAGACCCAGTACTTC. Its protein is CASSLGPSGKETQYF.